Listed below are T cell receptor beta chains from one sample, sequenced in a study of control samples from healthy donors and cancer patients. Only in-frame clones appear in the TCRdb table, and some are missing; sequencing was by immunoSEQ multiplex PCR. The table lists some 11,000 clones, less than 95% of them singletons. Input material: PBMCs. The receptors were sampled from a man in his 70s with head and neck cancer. Both conserved end residues are part of each CDR3. Fields, in order: V gene, clone size, D gene, J gene, CDR3 protein, CDR3 DNA. D genes are given only for firm matches. Clone size is shown for a subset of rows, as once, few, many or a class of expanded clone.

V gene: TRBV10-3; clone size: NA; D gene: TRBD1; J gene: TRBJ2-5; CDR3 protein: CAISETGQAGRETQYF; CDR3 DNA: TGTGCCATCAGTGAGACGGGACAGGCCGGTAGAGAGACCCAGTACTTC
V gene: TRBV2; clone size: once; D gene: NA; J gene: TRBJ1-1; CDR3 protein: CASSGSGGVRDEAFF; CDR3 DNA: TGTGCCAGCAGTGGGTCTGGTGGGGTACGGGATGAAGCTTTCTTT
V gene: TRBV2; clone size: NA; D gene: NA; J gene: TRBJ2-1; CDR3 protein: CASSEGLGAYNEQFF; CDR3 DNA: TGTGCCAGCAGTGAAGGGCTAGGGGCATACAATGAGCAGTTCTTC
V gene: TRBV18; clone size: NA; D gene: TRBD1; J gene: TRBJ1-1; CDR3 protein: CASSPGPPGTGATEAFF; CDR3 DNA: TGTGCCAGCTCACCCGGACCTCCCGGGACAGGGGCGACTGAAGCTTTCTTT
V gene: TRBV14; clone size: NA; D gene: NA; J gene: TRBJ2-2; CDR3 protein: CASSQFLASTGELFF; CDR3 DNA: TGTGCCAGCAGCCAGTTTCTGGCGTCGACCGGGGAGCTGTTTTTT
V gene: TRBV7-2; clone size: once; D gene: TRBD1; J gene: TRBJ1-2; CDR3 protein: CASSRRQGDGYTF; CDR3 DNA: TGTGCCAGCAGCCGGCGACAGGGGGATGGCTACACCTTC
V gene: TRBV3-1/TRBV3-2; clone size: NA; D gene: TRBD2; J gene: TRBJ2-4; CDR3 protein: CASSSSSGSVENIQYF; CDR3 DNA: TGTGCCAGCAGCTCCTCTAGCGGGAGTGTAGAAAACATTCAGTACTTC
V gene: TRBV10-3; clone size: NA; D gene: NA; J gene: TRBJ1-4; CDR3 protein: CAISDRGAPNEKLFF; CDR3 DNA: TGTGCCATCAGTGACCGGGGCGCCCCTAATGAAAAACTGTTTTTT
V gene: TRBV20-1; clone size: NA; D gene: NA; J gene: TRBJ1-5; CDR3 protein: CSASRGLTEHQPQHF; CDR3 DNA: TGCAGTGCTAGTCGGGGGTTGACAGAGCATCAGCCCCAGCATTTT
V gene: TRBV5-1; clone size: NA; D gene: TRBD2; J gene: TRBJ2-2; CDR3 protein: CASSRGLAGTTGELFF; CDR3 DNA: TGCGCCAGCAGCCGAGGACTAGCGGGGACCACCGGGGAGCTGTTTTTT
V gene: TRBV28; clone size: NA; D gene: TRBD2; J gene: TRBJ2-1; CDR3 protein: CASSLAGGPNEQFF; CDR3 DNA: TGTGCCAGCAGTTTAGCGGGAGGGCCCAATGAGCAGTTCTTC
V gene: TRBV19; clone size: NA; D gene: TRBD1; J gene: TRBJ1-2; CDR3 protein: CASSAQGGPAVISGYTF; CDR3 DNA: TGTGCCAGTAGTGCCCAGGGGGGCCCTGCAGTGATAAGTGGCTACACCTTC
V gene: TRBV14; clone size: NA; D gene: NA; J gene: TRBJ2-1; CDR3 protein: CASSQDTGSLTYNEQFF; CDR3 DNA: TGTGCCAGCAGCCAAGATACCGGGAGTTTAACCTACAATGAGCAGTTCTTC
V gene: TRBV5-4; clone size: NA; D gene: NA; J gene: TRBJ2-7; CDR3 protein: CASSSSELAQYEQYF; CDR3 DNA: TGTGCCAGCAGCTCCAGTGAACTAGCCCAATACGAGCAGTACTTC
V gene: TRBV18; clone size: NA; D gene: TRBD1; J gene: TRBJ1-6; CDR3 protein: CASSPDRGGSPLHF; CDR3 DNA: TGTGCCAGCTCACCGGACAGGGGTGGTTCACCCCTCCACTTT
V gene: TRBV6-6; clone size: NA; D gene: TRBD1; J gene: TRBJ1-5; CDR3 protein: CASSPQRTGGNTQPQHF; CDR3 DNA: TGTGCCAGCAGTCCACAAAGAACAGGGGGTAACACTCAGCCCCAGCATTTT
V gene: TRBV10-1; clone size: NA; D gene: TRBD2; J gene: TRBJ2-5; CDR3 protein: CASSTSAGETQYF; CDR3 DNA: TGCGCCAGCAGTACTAGCGCGGGGGAGACCCAGTACTTC
V gene: TRBV6-2/TRBV6-3; clone size: NA; D gene: NA; J gene: TRBJ1-4; CDR3 protein: CASSPDRPGEKLFF; CDR3 DNA: TGTGCCAGCAGTCCCGACAGGCCCGGTGAAAAACTGTTTTTT
V gene: TRBV29-1; clone size: NA; D gene: NA; J gene: TRBJ2-7; CDR3 protein: CSVVENYEQYF; CDR3 DNA: TGCAGCGTTGTCGAGAACTACGAGCAGTACTTC
V gene: TRBV5-1; clone size: once; D gene: NA; J gene: TRBJ1-4; CDR3 protein: CASSVRGERATNEKLFF; CDR3 DNA: TGCGCCAGCAGCGTCAGGGGTGAAAGGGCAACTAATGAAAAACTGTTTTTT
V gene: TRBV2; clone size: NA; D gene: NA; J gene: TRBJ2-7; CDR3 protein: CASSDVGFEQYF; CDR3 DNA: TGTGCCAGCAGTGACGTTGGATTCGAGCAGTACTTC
V gene: TRBV2; clone size: NA; D gene: TRBD1; J gene: TRBJ2-6; CDR3 protein: CASSDRPGGLGANVLTF; CDR3 DNA: TGTGCCAGCAGTGATCGGCCAGGGGGCCTTGGGGCCAACGTCCTGACTTTC
V gene: TRBV20-1; clone size: NA; D gene: NA; J gene: TRBJ2-1; CDR3 protein: CSAPLNEQFF; CDR3 DNA: TGCAGTGCCCCTCTAAATGAGCAGTTCTTC
V gene: TRBV9; clone size: NA; D gene: TRBD2; J gene: TRBJ2-1; CDR3 protein: CASSVLSGSQVEQFF; CDR3 DNA: TGTGCCAGCAGCGTATTGAGCGGGAGTCAAGTTGAGCAGTTCTTC
V gene: TRBV6-1; clone size: NA; D gene: NA; J gene: TRBJ1-6; CDR3 protein: CASSEAFGGGNSPLHF; CDR3 DNA: TGTGCCAGCAGTGAAGCTTTCGGGGGAGGGAATTCACCCCTCCACTTT
V gene: TRBV18; clone size: NA; D gene: TRBD2; J gene: TRBJ2-7; CDR3 protein: CASSPVAGASEQYF; CDR3 DNA: TGTGCCAGCTCACCAGTGGCGGGAGCAAGCGAGCAGTACTTC
V gene: TRBV7-3; clone size: NA; D gene: TRBD1; J gene: TRBJ2-1; CDR3 protein: CASSLSPPGTGLPYEQFF; CDR3 DNA: TGTGCCAGCAGCTTATCTCCCCCCGGGACAGGGCTCCCCTATGAGCAGTTCTTC